This T cell receptor (beta chain) derives from a study of blood T cell repertoires in COVID-19. As for the study in general: PBMCs, B-cell-depleted T cells, or T cells were the source of the cDNA or gDNA that made up the material.

V dropped 0 bases and J dropped 6; count of bases not matched to a gene: 7. Germline-derived CDR1 and CDR2 are SGDLS and YYNGEE. This CDR3 spans 16 amino acids. Using immunoSEQ multiplex PCR, the repertoire was profiled, and TCRdb retains in-frame clones only, with some absent. The sample holds about 100,000 clones, more than 85% seen once. Material: peripheral blood. The receptor was isolated from a man younger than 30 with acute or convalescent COVID-19. The rearrangement joins TRBV9 to TRBJ2-1; 9 bases agree with TRBD2. CDR3 protein: CASSVDLSGGFNEQFF. CDR3 nucleotides: TGTGCCAGCAGCGTAGATCTCAGCGGGGGGTTCAATGAGCAGTTCTTC.